Following are 32 T cell receptor beta chains from one sample sequenced in a study of CD8 T cells in ankylosing spondylitis (dated by TCRdb to 2017 to 2019). The protocol used for the library was 5' RACE. The instrument given in TCRdb is Illumina HiSeq 2500. TCRdb handled the public reads itself, with Q25 trimming in fastp and clone calling in MiXCR, and kept productive beta chains. Here each entry gathers all rows of one CDR3 protein and keeps the most common genes and DNA. The sample table contains some 71,000 distinct CDR3 sequences; only one count was recorded for 5.3% of them. The ten most abundant clones make up over 2% of the sample. Sample: blood, either unsorted or a sorted T cell fraction (not recorded which). The receptor set was obtained from a male donor with ankylosing spondylitis or in good health (not recorded which).

This clonotype appeared many times. The chain carries TRBV7-8 and TRBJ1-6; D might be TRBD1 (6 bases). The CDR3 is made up of 14 amino acids. The ends were cut back, 5 bases at V and 7 bases at J, with 12 bases in the middle. Germline V lookup: CDR1 SGHVS, CDR2 FQNEAQ. Here the CDR3 DNA reads TGTGCCAGCAGCACTGACAGGCAAAATTCACCCCTCCACTTT. Protein: CASSTDRQNSPLHF.

Ten or more counts support this clonotype. This sequence joins TRBV27 and TRBJ1-2, with a weak D call TRBD1 (6 bases). V lost 6 bases and J lost 6, with 20 bases in between. The CDR3 is made up of 15 amino acids. The germline V gene has CDR1 MNHEY and CDR2 SMNVEV (reference sequence). For the CDR3, the DNA is TGTGCCAGCAGCTTCTATCAGGGGAAGATTGATGGCTACACCTTC. This gives the protein CASSFYQGKIDGYTF.

In its sample, this clonotype was seen many times. The gene calls are TRBV3-1 and TRBJ2-1, with D hard to call. Trimming took off 4 bases at V and 6 bases at J, with 10 bases between the two ends. Germline V gene data show CDR1 as LGHDT and CDR2 as YNNKEL (reference sequence). The CDR3 is 13 amino acids. CDR3 DNA: TGTGCCAGCAGCCTACTTAACTCCAATGAGCAGTTCTTC. Translating gives CASSLLNSNEQFF.

This clonotype was observed at least ten times. The chain is built from TRBV7-8 and TRBJ1-5, with a possible D match to TRBD1 (5 bases). Trimming took off 0 bases at V and 4 bases at J, with 16 bases between the two ends. The CDR3 extends over 17 amino acids. In germline, CDR1 is SGHVS, CDR2 FQNEAQ. This CDR3 is CASSLATGRAGNQPQHF. The CDR3 DNA reads TGTGCCAGCAGCTTAGCTACGGGCAGGGCCGGTAATCAGCCCCAGCATTTT.

The sample holds many counts of this clonotype. The chain links TRBV29-1 to TRBJ2-7; TRBD1 aligns across 9 bases. CDR1 is SQVTM and CDR2 is ANQGSEA in the germline V gene. The V gene end was trimmed by 4 bases and the J gene end by 3 bases; junction bases not matched to a gene: 7. CDR3 size: 14 residues. The CDR3 nucleotides are TGCAGCGTTGCAGGGACAGGGTCGGGCTACGAGCAGTACTTC. Translation gives CSVAGTGSGYEQYF.

This clonotype was counted ten times or more. This rearrangement joins TRBV9 to TRBJ2-7, with D tentatively TRBD1 (5 bases). V lost 0 bases, J lost 1 base, and 5 bases lay in between. CDR1 and CDR2 from the germline V gene are SGDLS and YYNGEE. The CDR3 runs to 13 residues. This chain's CDR3 is CASSVGQSYEQYF. CDR3 sequence (DNA): TGTGCCAGCAGCGTAGGACAGTCCTACGAGCAGTACTTC.

This clonotype appeared many times. V usage is TRBV6-4 and J usage is TRBJ1-5; TRBD1 aligns across 8 bases. CDR1 and CDR2 from the germline V gene are MRHNA and SNTAGT. The J segment lost 3 bases and the V segment lost 7 bases, leaving 23 bases of the junction unmatched. This CDR3 is 20 amino acids long. The CDR3 reads CASKQLQPTTGEWINQPQHF. For the CDR3, the DNA is TGTGCCAGCAAACAGCTTCAACCAACGACAGGGGAATGGATCAATCAGCCCCAGCATTTT.

This clonotype was recorded at least ten times. The CDR3 protein is CASSSGGSTDTQYF. CDR3 sequence (DNA): TGTGCCAGCAGCTCAGGAGGGAGCACAGATACGCAGTATTTT. The rearrangement uses TRBV9 and TRBJ2-3; possible D gene TRBD2, 6 bases. The CDR3 is 14 amino acids. V lost 4 bases, J lost 0 bases, and 9 bases lay in between. The germline V gene encodes CDR1 SGDLS and CDR2 YYNGEE.

This clonotype has ten or more counts. The gene calls are TRBV20-1 and TRBJ1-3; D is perhaps TRBD1 (6 bases). Per germline, CDR1 DFQATT and CDR2 SNEGSKA (reference sequence). Between the trimmed V and J ends, which lost 6 bases and 0 bases, there was a span of 15 bases. The length of the CDR3 is 15 residues. This chain's CDR3 is CSAEPTGHSGNTIYF. The CDR3 DNA reads as TGCAGTGCAGAACCTACAGGGCACTCTGGAAACACCATATATTTT.

This clonotype occurred many times. The V call is TRBV7-9, the J call TRBJ2-7; 8 nucleotides align to TRBD1. This CDR3 has 15 residues. CDR1 is SEHNR, CDR2 FQNEAQ, per germline (reference sequence). The J segment lost 7 bases and the V segment lost 1 base, leaving 9 bases of the junction unmatched. CDR3 nucleotide sequence: TGTGCCAGCAGCTTAGTAGGAGGACAGGGTGAGGAGCAGTACTTC. It translates to CASSLVGGQGEEQYF.

This clonotype appeared many times. This chain uses TRBV12-3 or TRBV12-4 with TRBJ1-1; D is uncertain. V lost 4 bases and J lost 1, with 16 bases in between. The CDR3 is 16 amino acids. CDR3 nucleotides: TGTGCCAGCAGTTCTCCCCTCGGCGGGAGGAACACTGAAGCTTTCTTT. Residues: CASSSPLGGRNTEAFF.

Of note for this clonotype: A much more abundant neighbour one base away suggests this may be a read error. The rearrangement joins TRBV3-1 to TRBJ1-1, with TRBD1 matching over 7 bases. The germline gives CDR1 LGHDT, CDR2 YNNKEL (reference sequence). This CDR3 spans 17 amino acids. The CDR3 spells CASTQEIAGGQTSEAFF. The CDR3 DNA reads TGTGCCAGCACCCAAGAGATCGCGGGGGGACAGACATCTGAAGCTTTCTTT.

This clonotype was detected ten times or more. The chain recombines TRBV2 with TRBJ1-2, with D unresolved. Trimming took off 6 bases at V and 7 bases at J, with 18 bases between the two ends. Germline CDR1 is SNHLY and CDR2 is FYNNEI. The CDR3 sequence is 14 residues long. In DNA form, the CDR3 reads TGTGCCAGCAGCGAGGAGGGAGGTGTTAGTGGCTACACCTTC. It specifies CASSEEGGVSGYTF.

The table lists this clonotype with a few counts. The chain couples TRBV7-3 to TRBJ2-1, with a tentative D call TRBD2 (7 bases). The germline gives CDR1 SGHTA, CDR2 FQGTGA. V was cut by 2 bases and J by 9 bases, with 17 bases left in between. This CDR3 comprises 15 residues. The CDR3 DNA is TGTGCCAGCAGCTTACTCGGGGGAGGGGGGGGTGAGCAGTTCTTC. It translates to CASSLLGGGGGEQFF.

This clonotype came up many times. The gene calls are TRBV5-1 and TRBJ2-6; 9 nucleotides agree with TRBD1. This CDR3 is 18 amino acids long. J was trimmed by 1 base and V by 3 bases; bases with no gene match: 8. Germline loops: CDR1 SGHRS, CDR2 YFSETQ. The CDR3 DNA reads as TGCGCCAGCAGCTGGGACAGGGTTGGGCCTTCTGGGGCCAACGTCCTGACTTTC. Its protein product is CASSWDRVGPSGANVLTF.

This clonotype was picked up many times. The chain combines TRBV27 with TRBJ1-6, with D hard to call. The V gene lost 7 bases and the J gene lost 8 bases, with 9 bases spanning the gap. This CDR3 has 12 residues. Germline loops: CDR1 MNHEY, CDR2 SMNVEV (reference sequence). CDR3 sequence: CASTTTDSPLHF. CDR3 DNA sequence: TGTGCCAGCACCACCACGGATTCACCCCTCCACTTT.

This clonotype was recorded a few times. The chain is built from TRBV11-2 and TRBJ2-3; perhaps TRBD2 as D (5 bases). CDR1 is SGHAT and CDR2 is FQNNGV in the germline V gene. This CDR3 has 17 residues. V lost 2 bases, J lost 5 bases, and 20 bases lay in between. The CDR3 region is CASSLNDYRFYKDTQYF. CDR3 DNA: TGTGCCAGCAGCTTAAACGACTACCGGTTTTATAAAGATACGCAGTATTTT. Combining the CDR3 with reference TRBV11-2 and TRBJ2-3 gives the whole variable domain EAGVAQSPRYKIIEKRQSVAFWCNPISGHATLYWYQQILGQGPKLLIQFQNNGVVDDSQLPKDRFSAERLKGVDSTLKIQPAKLEDSAVYLCASSLNDYRFYKDTQYFGPGTRLTVL.

In this sample, this clonotype turned up a few times. The J gene is TRBJ2-7, the V gene TRBV7-9; D tentatively fits TRBD1 or TRBD2 (5 bases each). V lost 1 base and J lost 2, with 12 bases in between. CDR1 is SEHNR and CDR2 is FQNEAQ in the germline V gene (reference sequence). The length of the CDR3 is 15 residues. The CDR3 sequence: CASSLVGLGAYEQYF. The CDR3 DNA reads as TGTGCCAGCAGCTTAGTAGGACTGGGGGCCTACGAGCAGTACTTC.

Ten or more counts support this clonotype. V usage is TRBV5-4 and J usage is TRBJ1-2; TRBD1 is a possible D gene (5 bases). Looked up from germline, CDR1 is SGHNT and CDR2 is YYREEE (reference sequence). There are 13 residues in the CDR3. V lost 0 bases, J lost 6 bases, and 9 bases lay in between. The CDR3 is CASSLGDFNGYTF. The DNA for the CDR3 is TGTGCCAGCAGCTTGGGGGACTTTAATGGCTACACCTTC.

The table lists this clonotype with many counts. The chain has TRBV20-1 and TRBJ2-7; D tentatively fits TRBD1 or TRBD2 (6 bases each). The CDR3 is 14 amino acids. Per germline, CDR1 DFQATT and CDR2 SNEGSKA (reference sequence). The V gene lost 0 bases and the J gene lost 4 bases, with 13 bases spanning the gap. In nucleotides, the CDR3 is TGCAGTGCTAGAGATCCGGGGGCCGGATACGAGCAGTACTTC. Protein: CSARDPGAGYEQYF.

This clonotype was seen many times. This rearrangement joins TRBV6-4 to TRBJ2-3; 13 nucleotides align to TRBD2. The V gene's germline CDR1 is MRHNA and CDR2 SNTAGT. V dropped 6 bases and J dropped 2; count of bases not matched to a gene: 20. The CDR3 extends over 21 amino acids. This chain's CDR3 is CASSHPRLAGGRAADTDTQYF. The CDR3 nucleotides read TGTGCCAGCAGCCACCCTCGACTAGCGGGGGGTAGGGCAGCTGACACAGATACGCAGTATTTT.

In its sample, this clonotype was seen many times. V is TRBV24-1 and J is TRBJ2-1; D call uncertain. This CDR3 region has 13 residues. In germline, CDR1 is KGHDR, CDR2 SFDVKD. Trimming removed 9 bases from V and 0 bases from J, with 8 bases in between. CDR3 region: CATGKSSYNEQFF. DNA for the CDR3: TGTGCCACCGGTAAGAGCTCCTACAATGAGCAGTTCTTC.

This clonotype was recorded at least ten times. The V gene is TRBV28, the J gene TRBJ1-1, with 8 positions matching TRBD1. Germline V CDR1 and CDR2: MDHEN, SYDVKM. The CDR3 sequence is 16 residues long. With 2 bases clipped from V and 1 base from J, the junction kept 6 bases outside the gene matches. The CDR3 region has the DNA TGTGCCAGCAGTTTAAGGACAGGGAGAAGGAACACTGAAGCTTTCTTT. Translation: CASSLRTGRRNTEAFF.

This clonotype occurred many times. The genes are TRBV20-1 and TRBJ1-6; D remains unclear. Germline CDR1 DFQATT, CDR2 SNEGSKA (reference sequence). Trimming pared 1 base from V and 5 bases from J, leaving 12 bases between. This CDR3 is built from 15 residues. The CDR3 is CSARVSRADNSPLHF. In DNA form, the CDR3 reads TGCAGTGCTAGAGTATCTCGGGCCGATAATTCACCCCTCCACTTT.

This clonotype came up many times. The rearrangement joins TRBV19 to TRBJ1-4; D not certain. Trimming shortened V by 6 bases and J by 8 bases, and 13 bases separated the two germline ends. From germline, CDR1 is LNHDA and CDR2 SQIVND (reference sequence). CDR3 length equals 13 residues. Here the CDR3 DNA reads TGTGCCAGTAGCCACTCGGGAGGAGAAAAACTGTTTTTT. It translates to CASSHSGGEKLFF.

In this sample, this clonotype turned up many times. The chain joins TRBV20-1 to TRBJ2-1; D ambiguous. Germline V lookup: CDR1 DFQATT, CDR2 SNEGSKA (reference sequence). V lost 5 bases and J 7 bases, leaving 18 bases between the germline ends. CDR3 length: 14 residues. This CDR3 is CSASDSTDRNEQFF. In DNA, the CDR3 is TGCAGTGCTTCTGACTCCACAGATCGGAATGAGCAGTTCTTC.

This clonotype was observed at least ten times. J is TRBJ2-3 and V is TRBV13, with D hard to call. CDR1 is PRHDT, CDR2 FYEKMQ, per germline (reference sequence). There are 13 residues in the CDR3. Trimming removed 6 bases at V and 1 base at J, with 8 bases between. This CDR3 reads CASSKSGTDTQYF. Written as DNA, the CDR3 is TGTGCCAGCAGTAAGTCGGGCACAGATACGCAGTATTTT.

The rearrangement joins TRBV4-1 to TRBJ2-2, with a tentative D call TRBD1 (6 bases). Germline V gene lookup returns CDR1 MGHRA and CDR2 YSYEKL. The CDR3 has 17 residues. Between the trimmed V and J ends, which lost 1 base and 2 bases, there was a span of 14 bases. The CDR3, as DNA: TGCGCCAGCAGCCAAGGTCCCAGGGGCGTAAACACCGGGGAGCTGTTTTTT. Encoded protein: CASSQGPRGVNTGELFF.

This clonotype was seen ten or more times. The chain is built from TRBV7-8 and TRBJ2-5; perhaps TRBD2 as D (6 bases). Germline lookup yields CDR1 SGHVS and CDR2 FQNEAQ. CDR3 length: 15 amino acids. V lost 6 bases to trimming and J lost 2 bases, with 16 bases between them. CDR3 in amino acids: CASRQNPGTQETQYF. The CDR3 coding sequence is TGTGCCAGCAGGCAAAACCCCGGGACTCAAGAGACCCAGTACTTC.

This clonotype was seen repeatedly, ten times or more. The chain joins TRBV12-3 or TRBV12-4 to TRBJ1-3; D ambiguous. CDR3 length: 12 amino acids. CDR3 region: CATGSSGNTIYF. The CDR3, as DNA: TGTGCGACCGGGAGCTCTGGAAACACCATATATTTT.

This clonotype occurred many times. The chain links TRBV6-1 to TRBJ2-3, with a possible D match to TRBD2 (6 bases). In germline, CDR1 is MNHNS, CDR2 SASEGT. There are 15 residues in the CDR3. V lost 5 bases and J 5 bases, leaving 17 bases between the germline ends. CDR3 DNA: TGTGCCAGCAGTACCCCGGGGGAGGTGGGAGATACGCAGTATTTT. Its translation is CASSTPGEVGDTQYF.

This clonotype was counted ten times or more. The rearrangement uses TRBV6-2 or TRBV6-3 and TRBJ1-1; D may be TRBD1 (5 bases). Between the trimmed V and J ends, which lost 7 bases and 2 bases, there was a span of 14 bases. The CDR3 sequence is 14 residues long. Germline lookup yields CDR1 MNHEY and CDR2 SVGEGT. CDR3 bases: TGTGCCAGCATTTCTGGGGGTCTTAACACTGAAGCTTTCTTT. Its protein is CASISGGLNTEAFF.